The 6 T cell receptor beta chains given below trace back to one sample, sequenced in a study of T cells in Graves' hyperthyroidism and ophthalmopathy. Authors of the study amplified TCR beta CDR3 regions from RNA transcripts. Using the HTBI primer set, a first-round RT-PCR was run on the TCR CDR3. TCRdb analysed the multiplex PCR reads with MiXCR anew, one entry per CDR3 protein. This repertoire shows about 400,000 distinct CDR3 sequences, just under 15% found once; its top ten account for around a third. Input material: blood. These receptors came from a woman aged 25 to 39 with Graves' hyperthyroidism.

The J gene is TRBJ2-5, the V gene TRBV25-1; TRBD2 might be the D (6 bases). V lost 4 bases and J lost 0, with 15 bases in between. The CDR3 runs 16 residues. Germline CDR1 is MGHDK and CDR2 is SYGVNS. Here the CDR3 DNA reads TGTGCCAGCAGTGGTTTCAGGGACTCTAACCAAGAGACCCAGTACTTC. This encodes CASSGFRDSNQETQYF. Together with reference TRBV25-1 and TRBJ2-5, the CDR3 gives the full variable domain: EADIYQTPRYLVIGTGKKITLECSQTMGHDKMYWYQQDPGMELHLIHYSYGVNSTEKGDLSSESTVSRIRTEHFPLTLESARPSHTSQYLCASSGFRDSNQETQYFGPGTRLLVL.

The V and J genes are TRBV6-5 and TRBJ2-7; no clear D gene. The V end was cut by 2 bases, the J end by 1 base, with 12 bases between. CDR1 is MNHEY, CDR2 SVGAGI, per germline. This CDR3 region has 15 residues. CDR3 sequence reads: CASSYLASSSYEQYF. The DNA for the CDR3 is TGTGCCAGCAGTTACCTGGCGTCTTCTTCCTACGAGCAGTACTTC.

This clonotype was recorded many times. The V call is TRBV27, the J call TRBJ1-1; TRBD1 matches 11 bases. The CDR3 has 14 amino acids. J lost 9 bases, V lost 0 bases, and 3 bases had no gene match. Germline CDR1 and CDR2: MNHEY and SMNVEV (reference sequence). The CDR3 DNA sequence: TGTGCCAGCAGTTTATCGGACAGGGGGCATCAAGCTTTCTTT. This codes for CASSLSDRGHQAFF.

This clonotype was recorded at least ten times. This chain uses TRBV11-2 with TRBJ2-3, with 10 bases that match TRBD2. The CDR3 runs 18 residues. Looked up from germline, CDR1 is SGHAT and CDR2 is FQNNGV. The trim removed 7 bases at V and 1 base at J, leaving 14 bases unmatched. CDR3 in amino acids: CASTKSGLAVPGTDTQYF. CDR3 DNA sequence: TGTGCCAGCACCAAAAGCGGACTAGCGGTTCCCGGCACAGATACGCAGTATTTT.

In this sample, this clonotype turned up many times. This chain connects TRBV11-1 to TRBJ2-1, with TRBD2 identical over 9 bases. The CDR3 is 18 amino acids. J was trimmed by 0 bases and V by 7 bases; bases with no gene match: 13. Germline-derived CDR1 and CDR2 are SGHAT and FQDESV (reference sequence). The CDR3 protein is CASIPGTSSFRSYNEQFF. The DNA of the CDR3 is TGTGCCAGCATTCCCGGGACTAGCTCCTTTCGCTCCTACAATGAGCAGTTCTTC.

The genes are TRBV5-4 and TRBJ2-2; D is ambiguous. Per germline, CDR1 SGHNT and CDR2 YYREEE (reference sequence). V shed 0 bases and J shed 2 bases, with 8 bases lying between them. The CDR3 is made up of 15 amino acids. The CDR3 is CASSLASTNTGELFF. CDR3 bases: TGTGCCAGCAGCTTGGCATCAACCAACACCGGGGAGCTGTTTTTT. The full variable domain, completed using reference TRBV5-4 and TRBJ2-2, is ETGVTQSPTHLIKTRGQQVTLRCSSQSGHNTVSWYQQALGQGPQFIFQYYREEENGRGNFPPRFSGLQFPNYSSELNVNALELDDSALYLCASSLASTNTGELFFGEGSRLTVL.